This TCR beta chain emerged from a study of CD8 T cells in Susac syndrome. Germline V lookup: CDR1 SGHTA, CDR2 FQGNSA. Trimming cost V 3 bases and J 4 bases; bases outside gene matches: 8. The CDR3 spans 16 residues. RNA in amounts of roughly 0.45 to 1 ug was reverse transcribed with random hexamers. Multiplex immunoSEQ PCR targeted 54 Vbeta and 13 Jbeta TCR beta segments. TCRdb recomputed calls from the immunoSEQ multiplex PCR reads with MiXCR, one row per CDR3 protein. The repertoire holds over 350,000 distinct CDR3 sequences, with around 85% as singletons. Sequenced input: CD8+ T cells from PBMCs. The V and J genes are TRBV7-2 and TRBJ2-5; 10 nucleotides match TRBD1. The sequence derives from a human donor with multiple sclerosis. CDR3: CASSFPGTGVRETQYF. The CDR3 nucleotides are TGTGCCAGCAGCTTCCCCGGGACAGGGGTTCGAGAGACCCAGTACTTC.